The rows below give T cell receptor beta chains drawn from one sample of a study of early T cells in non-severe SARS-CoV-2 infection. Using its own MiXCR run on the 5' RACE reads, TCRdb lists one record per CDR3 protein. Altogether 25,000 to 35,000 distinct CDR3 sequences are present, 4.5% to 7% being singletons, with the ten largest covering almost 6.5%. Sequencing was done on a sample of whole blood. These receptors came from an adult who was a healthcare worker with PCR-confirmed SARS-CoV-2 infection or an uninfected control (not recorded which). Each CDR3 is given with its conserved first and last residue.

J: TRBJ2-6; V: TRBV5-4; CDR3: CASSRGGRSGANVLTF
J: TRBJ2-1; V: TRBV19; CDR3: CASSPWGGSSYNEQFF
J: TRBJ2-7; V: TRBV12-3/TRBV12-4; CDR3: CASGPRYEQYF
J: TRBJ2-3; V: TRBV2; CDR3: CASSESFPPLQGPTDTQYF
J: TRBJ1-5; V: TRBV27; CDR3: CASSLRGGQPQHF
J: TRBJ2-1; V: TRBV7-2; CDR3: CASSLGRRDSPFF
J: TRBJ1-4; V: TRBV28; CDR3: CASSLVHGGRREKLFF
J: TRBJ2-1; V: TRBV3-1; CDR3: CASSQDWGFEQFF
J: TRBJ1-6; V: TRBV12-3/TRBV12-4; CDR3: CASSLGIPGSPLHF
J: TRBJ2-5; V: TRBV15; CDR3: CATSRGAGGNQETQYF
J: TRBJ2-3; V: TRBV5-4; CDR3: CASTPRSEHISTDTQYF
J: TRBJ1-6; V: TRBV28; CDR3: CASSLGPRGSPLHF
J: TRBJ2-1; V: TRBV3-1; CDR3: CASSRGLAGAYNEQFF
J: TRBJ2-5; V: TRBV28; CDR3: CASSYNFQETQYF
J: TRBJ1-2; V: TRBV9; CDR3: CASSSRRQGGVDGYTF
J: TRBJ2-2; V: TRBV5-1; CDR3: CASSLDVNTGELFF
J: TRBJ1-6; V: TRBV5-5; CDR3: CASSSRDSLDWNSPLHF
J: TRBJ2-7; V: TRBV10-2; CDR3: CASMGSGYSYEQYF
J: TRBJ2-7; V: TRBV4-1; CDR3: CASSQEGHRGSNYEQYF
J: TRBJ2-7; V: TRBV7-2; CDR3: CASSSMGLGTSEQYF
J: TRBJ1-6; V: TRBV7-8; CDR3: CASSPDRGRRNSPLHF
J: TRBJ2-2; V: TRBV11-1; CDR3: CATSTSGRSTGELFF
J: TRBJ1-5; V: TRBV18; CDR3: CASSSDGSNQPQHF
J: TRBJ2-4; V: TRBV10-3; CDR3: CAISEEGSKNIQYF
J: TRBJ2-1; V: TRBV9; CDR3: CASSVGSLSYNEQFF
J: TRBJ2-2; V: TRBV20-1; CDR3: CSASWIQNTGELFF
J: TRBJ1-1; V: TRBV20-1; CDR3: CSARDAHRVSGTEAFF